What follows is one T cell receptor (beta chain) and its context. No antigen is known for it. The input lacks base qualities; no much larger clone sits a single base away. The data originate from a study of vaccination effects on CD4 cells after COVID-19 (dated by TCRdb to the early 2020s). Looking at the study overall: To identify antigen-specific CD4+ T cell clonotypes by their expansion, the ViraFEST assay first stimulated PBMC with viral peptide pools and then applied TCR sequencing. In the study, cultures from other donors were sequenced using the Oncomine TCR Beta short-read assay on an Illumina iSeq 100. The study compared SARS-CoV-2 spike-specific CD4+ TCR repertoires before and after mRNA vaccination in COVID-19 convalescent patients and infection-naive vaccine recipients. Some 2 million PBMC per well were cultured in IMDM with roughly 5% human AB serum, roughly 11 IU/ml IL-2 and gentamicin, plus 10 ug/ml peptides. A total of over nine COVID-19 convalescent patients and a few SARS-CoV-2-naive healthy vaccine recipients were included in the full study. In a couple of convalescent patients, pre-vaccine samples were collected 16 days and one week ahead of the first dose, 142 and 148 days after COVID-19 diagnosis. Participants received two doses of either the BNT162b2 or the mRNA-1273 mRNA SARS-CoV-2 vaccine. Here is what the overall study found, with its caveats: For convalescent patients, new clones induced by the vaccine made up most of the post-vaccine spike-reactive repertoire, and these new clones were largely distinct from the clones induced by infection. Both infection-induced and vaccine-induced clones contracted markedly at late post-vaccination timepoints, which is consistent with waning T cell responses. The study was limited by a small number of convalescent patients, and early post-infection timepoints were lacking.

The CDR3 has 17 amino acids, counting the end cysteine and phenylalanine. Left in the record is the CDR3 DNA by itself, 51 bases read in frame from the first base. Ends trimmed: V by 3 bases, J by 0 bases; bases unmatched to a gene: 8. CDR1 and CDR2 (LNHDA, SQIVND) derive from the germline V gene (reference sequence). The library was obtained by the immunoSEQ multiplex PCR assay. DNA from the CD4+ T cells that had been cultured and isolated underwent TCR beta CDR3 sequencing. In the paper's pipeline: The analysis removed non-productive TCR sequences, trimmed reads to the CDR3 region, and retained only CDR3s that were 7 or more amino acids long. Antigen-specific clonotypes were identified using the MANAFEST web app by comparison of expansion in peptide wells against reference cultures. For clones to be considered positive, expansion at FDR<0.05 versus reference and all other wells, an odds ratio above 5, and a frequency above 0.1% in two replicate wells were required. A clonotype was defined as cross-reactive if the clonotype was significantly expanded both in SARS-CoV-2 spike wells and in at least one common cold coronavirus spike condition. Using the stringdist R package, CDR3 similarity was measured by Levenshtein distance, and unrooted trees were constructed with ape in R 3.6.1. TCRdb obtained this table from immuneACCESS and retained in-frame rearrangements with V and J assigned. These tables miss some clones; where compared with another copy, unresolved V genes account for less than half of the shortfall, and the remainder is unexplained. V and J calls plus clone size are reproduced from that table; the DNA served to infer D and trimming. Recorded for this sample are about 46,000 clones; approximately 74% of them occurred a single time. The ten largest account for roughly 8.7% of the sample.

After more than 9 days of culture, CD4+ T cells were isolated with the EasySep CD4+ T cell isolation kit. Convalescent patients had PCR-confirmed SARS-CoV-2 infection between March and December 2020, before Alpha, Beta and Delta variants emerged in the United States. On days 3 and 7, half of the culture medium was replaced with fresh IL-2-containing medium. Unless noted otherwise, every peptide stimulation condition was cultured in triplicate wells. Using Ficoll-Paque Plus gradient centrifugation, PBMC were separated from whole blood and then either used fresh or cryopreserved at -140C. The QIAamp micro DNA kit was used to extract genomic DNA from the cultured CD4+ T cells.

Source: CD4+ T cells from PBMCs cultured without peptide, taken before COVID-19 vaccination. This receptor was identified in a human donor who had a prior SARS-CoV-2 infection. In this chain, TRBV19 is recombined with TRBJ2-4; 7 bases in the junction line up with TRBD1. CDR3 protein: CASSIGTDLLAKNIQYF. The DNA is as follows: TGTGCCAGTAGTATTGGGACAGATTTACTAGCCAAAAACATTCAGTACTTC. Joined to the reference TRBV19 and TRBJ2-4 proteins, this CDR3 gives the full variable domain: DGGITQSPKYLFRKEGQNVTLSCEQNLNHDAMYWYRQDPGQGLRLIYYSQIVNDFQKGDIAEGYSVSREKKESFPLTVTSAQKNPTAFYLCASSIGTDLLAKNIQYFGAGTRLSVL.